This T cell receptor (beta chain) is drawn from a study of T cell repertoires in cytomegalovirus infection. Study in general: Public TCR beta signature analysis indicated the presence of both CMV infection and matching HLA type. Study results and limitations: HLA-C-restricted CMV-specific TCR beta clonotypes prevailed in the ex vivo response.

In this sample, this clonotype turned up many times. Antigen: not known. MiXCR, applied by TCRdb to the reads, yields one record per CDR3 protein. This table holds hundreds of thousands of distinct CDR3 sequences, about 20% found once. CDR3 length equals 12 residues. Trimming took 6 bases from V and 8 from J, leaving 13 bases between them. In germline, CDR1 is MGHRA, CDR2 YSYEKL. V gene TRBV4-1 combines with J gene TRBJ1-2, with a weak D call TRBD1 (5 bases). The specimen sequenced was CD8+ T cells from PBMCs. This sequence was found in a human donor in good health (CMV status not recorded). Some clones in this sample may be carry-over from other donors' samples. CDR3 sequence (DNA): TGCGCCAGCAGTCATGCGAGGGACGGCTACACCTTC. Amino acid sequence: CASSHARDGYTF.